These T cell receptor beta chains were read from a single sample in a study of blood T cell repertoires in COVID-19. Profiling relied on immunoSEQ multiplex PCR, and the TCRdb table lists in-frame clones only, not all of them. Seen here are roughly 100,000 clones, roughly 87% observed once, and the top ten hold 5% to 6.5%. Sample: peripheral blood. The receptor set was obtained from a woman aged 45-65 years with COVID-19, enrolled during active disease. CDR3s include the opening cysteine and the closing phenylalanine or tryptophan. Rows give clone size only sometimes, using once, few, many, or a class for an expanded clone.

>TRBV6-6|TRBJ2-5|NA
CAIGLAETQYF
>TRBV4-1|TRBJ2-3|NA
CASSPGLPARTQYF
>TRBV7-2|TRBJ2-3|NA
CASSLSGGLGTQYF
>TRBV11-3|TRBJ2-1|NA
CASSPDISSYNEQFF
>TRBV5-1|TRBJ2-5|NA
CASSPGDRGFRETQYF
>TRBV18|TRBJ2-1|NA
CASSLTGDNEQFF
>TRBV5-5|TRBJ1-2|NA
CASSLGAPGQGFYGYTF
>TRBV5-1|TRBJ2-1|NA
CASSSSLPGQGYNEQFF
>TRBV18|TRBJ2-5|once
CASSPPFAGDKTQYF
>TRBV5-4|TRBJ2-7|NA
CASSLRSGGDYEQYF
>TRBV7-2|TRBJ2-6|NA
CASSSVSVLTF
>TRBV3-1/TRBV3-2|TRBJ1-5|NA
CASSAGTGDNQPQHF
>TRBV28|TRBJ2-5|NA
CASTLWIVAEDETQYF
>TRBV6-1|TRBJ1-5|NA
CASSEYSNQPQHF
>TRBV3-1/TRBV3-2|TRBJ2-2|NA
CASSASQGRTGELFF
>TRBV7-9|TRBJ2-7|NA
CASRDTGDPSSYEQYF
>TRBV30|TRBJ2-3|NA
CAMGQGGDTQYF
>TRBV5-1|TRBJ2-7|NA
CASSIASAGQGVGYEQYF